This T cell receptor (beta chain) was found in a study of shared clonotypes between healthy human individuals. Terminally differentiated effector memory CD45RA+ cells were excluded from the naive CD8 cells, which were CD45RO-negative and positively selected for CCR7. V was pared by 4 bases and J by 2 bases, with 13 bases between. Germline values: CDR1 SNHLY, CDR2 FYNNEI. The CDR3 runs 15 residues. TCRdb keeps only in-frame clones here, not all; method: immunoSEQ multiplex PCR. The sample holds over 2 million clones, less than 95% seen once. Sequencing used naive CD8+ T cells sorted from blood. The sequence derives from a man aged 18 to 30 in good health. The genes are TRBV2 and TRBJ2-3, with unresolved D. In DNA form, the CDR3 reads TGTGCCAGCAGTGTAGCCCGAGGTTTCACAGATACGCAGTATTTT. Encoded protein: CASSVARGFTDTQYF.